This entry lists 14 T cell receptor beta chains sequenced from one sample in a study of cytomegalovirus exposure and HLA in healthy donors (TCRdb year 2017). The method was the immunoSEQ multiplex PCR assay. For the multiplex PCR, a mixture combining 60 forward primers for TCR Vbeta segments and 13 reverse primers for TCR Jbeta segments was used. This is the immuneACCESS table as TCRdb keeps it, with only in-frame sequences that have V and J called. A part of the clones is gone; compared with another copy, unresolved V genes explain less than half, and the rest is unexplained. The sample contains around 120,000 clones, more than 65% of them found a single time. The ten largest clones capture about 1.8% of the sample. Input material: PBMCs. The receptors originated from a man younger than 35 in good health and CMV-seronegative.

The chain recombines TRBV7-9 with TRBJ1-2, with TRBD1 identical over 7 bases. Germline V gives CDR1 SEHNR, CDR2 FQNEAQ (reference sequence). The CDR3 has 15 residues. The junction had 7 bases not matched to a gene; V was cut back by 2 bases and J by 4 bases. CDR3 DNA: TGTGCCAGCAGCTTATCTGACAGGGAACCCTATGGCTACACCTTC. The encoded protein is CASSLSDREPYGYTF.

The chain has TRBV6-5 and TRBJ1-1, with 9 bases lining up with TRBD1. The CDR3 is 14 residues long. Per germline, CDR1 MNHEY and CDR2 SVGAGI. Trimming removed 6 bases from V and 1 base from J; junction bases left unmatched: 3. The CDR3 spells CASRSGQGNTEAFF. The CDR3 region has the DNA TGTGCCAGCAGATCGGGACAGGGGAACACTGAAGCTTTCTTT.

The chain uses TRBV7-9 and TRBJ2-7; possibly TRBD2 for D (6 bases). The CDR3 has 12 residues. The germline gives CDR1 SEHNR, CDR2 FQNEAQ (reference sequence). Deletions cut 5 bases from V and 3 bases from J, with 8 bases between. CDR3 DNA sequence: TGTGCCAGCAGCCGCGGGGACTACGAGCAGTACTTC. Translating gives CASSRGDYEQYF. The full variable domain, its missing parts supplied by reference TRBV7-9 and TRBJ2-7, is DTGVSQNPRHKITKRGQNVTFRCDPISEHNRLYWYRQTLGQGPEFLTYFQNEAQLEKSRLLSDRFSAERPKGSFSTLEIQRTEQGDSAMYLCASSRGDYEQYFGPGTRLTVT.

The CDR3, as DNA: TGTGCCAGCAGCCGGGACAGGGCAGAGACCCAGTACTTC. Translation gives CASSRDRAETQYF. The rearrangement links TRBV7-3 to TRBJ2-5, with TRBD1 matching 9 bases. The ends lost 5 bases at V and 4 bases at J; junction bases unmatched: 2. CDR3 length: 13 amino acids. The V gene's germline CDR1 is SGHTA and CDR2 FQGTGA.

About this clone itself: A read error may account for a junction end that differs from germline. The chain couples TRBV4-1 to TRBJ1-1; a possible D gene is TRBD1 (5 bases). Germline V lookup: CDR1 MGHRA, CDR2 YSYEKL. There are 14 residues in the CDR3. CDR3 in DNA: TGCGCCAGCACCCAAATCAGGGACTACACTGAAGCTTTCTTT. Encoded protein: CASTQIRDYTEAFF.

The chain couples TRBV5-6 to TRBJ1-5, with TRBD1 matching over 10 bases. The CDR3 covers 15 residues. The V gene end was trimmed by 4 bases and the J gene end by 3 bases; junction bases not matched to a gene: 4. The V gene's germline CDR1 is SGHDT and CDR2 YYEEEE. In DNA, the CDR3 is TGTGCCAGCAGCGTCGGGACAGGGGTCAATCAGCCCCAGCATTTT. Translation gives CASSVGTGVNQPQHF.

V and J are TRBV7-8 and TRBJ2-2, with 11 nucleotides matching TRBD2. Germline loops: CDR1 SGHVS, CDR2 FQNEAQ. The V gene end was trimmed by 0 bases and the J gene end by 6 bases; junction bases not matched to a gene: 9. The CDR3 spans 18 residues. The CDR3 region is CASSLAINSGGAAGELFF. The DNA for the CDR3 is TGTGCCAGCAGCTTAGCGATAAATAGCGGGGGGGCTGCCGGGGAGCTGTTTTTT.

The chain has TRBV6-1 and TRBJ2-6; D is uncertain. V lost 4 bases, J lost 0 bases, and 4 bases lay in between. CDR3 length: 14 residues. In germline, CDR1 is MNHNS, CDR2 SASEGT. As DNA, the CDR3 is TGTGCCAGCAGTGGACACTCTGGGGCCAACGTCCTGACTTTC. The encoded protein is CASSGHSGANVLTF.

This chain connects TRBV6-1 to TRBJ1-1, with TRBD1 matching 7 bases. Germline CDR1 is MNHNS and CDR2 is SASEGT. The length of the CDR3 is 13 residues. V lost 6 bases and J lost 6; bases outside the gene matches: 7. The DNA of the CDR3 is TGTGCCAGCAGGGAACAGGGGCGGCCTGAAGCTTTCTTT. It translates to CASREQGRPEAFF.

The chain recombines TRBV5-1 with TRBJ2-7; 14 positions agree with TRBD2. V lost 3 bases to trimming and J lost 5 bases; unmatched junction nucleotides: 4. The CDR3 has 15 amino acids. The germline V gene encodes CDR1 SGHRS and CDR2 YFSETQ. CDR3 sequence (DNA): TGCGCCAGCAGCTCAACGGGACTAGCGGGGGACGAGCAGTACTTC. Its translation is CASSSTGLAGDEQYF.

The rearrangement joins TRBV7-2 to TRBJ2-3, with D perhaps matching TRBD1 (5 bases). The CDR3 is 15 residues long. Germline values: CDR1 SGHTA, CDR2 FQGNSA. V dropped 1 base and J dropped 2 bases, with 10 bases sitting between them. The CDR3 spells CASSLVLDTTDTQYF. The CDR3 bases are TGTGCCAGCAGCTTAGTCCTGGACACCACAGATACGCAGTATTTT.

The chain couples TRBV6-5 to TRBJ1-1; possibly TRBD1 for D (6 bases). There are 14 residues in the CDR3. Between the trimmed V and J ends, which lost 5 bases and 1 base, there was a span of 11 bases. CDR1 MNHEY and CDR2 SVGAGI come from the germline V gene. The CDR3 reads CASSDRTENTEAFF. The CDR3 coding sequence is TGTGCCAGCAGTGACCGGACAGAGAACACTGAAGCTTTCTTT.

The chain uses TRBV27 and TRBJ2-7; no reliable D call. The CDR3 extends over 14 amino acids. CDR1 and CDR2 from the germline V gene are MNHEY and SMNVEV (reference sequence). V was trimmed by 2 bases and J by 1 base, leaving 9 bases between them. The CDR3 protein is CASSLRRASYEQYF. The CDR3 bases are TGTGCCAGCAGTTTACGGAGAGCATCCTACGAGCAGTACTTC.

The chain carries TRBV11-2 and TRBJ1-4, with D tentatively TRBD1 (6 bases). This CDR3 has 14 residues. CDR1 is SGHAT, CDR2 FQNNGV, per germline. Deletions cut 3 bases from V and 5 bases from J, with 10 bases between. This CDR3 is CASSFTRGNEKLFF. The CDR3 nucleotides read TGTGCCAGCAGCTTCACAAGGGGGAATGAAAAACTGTTTTTT.